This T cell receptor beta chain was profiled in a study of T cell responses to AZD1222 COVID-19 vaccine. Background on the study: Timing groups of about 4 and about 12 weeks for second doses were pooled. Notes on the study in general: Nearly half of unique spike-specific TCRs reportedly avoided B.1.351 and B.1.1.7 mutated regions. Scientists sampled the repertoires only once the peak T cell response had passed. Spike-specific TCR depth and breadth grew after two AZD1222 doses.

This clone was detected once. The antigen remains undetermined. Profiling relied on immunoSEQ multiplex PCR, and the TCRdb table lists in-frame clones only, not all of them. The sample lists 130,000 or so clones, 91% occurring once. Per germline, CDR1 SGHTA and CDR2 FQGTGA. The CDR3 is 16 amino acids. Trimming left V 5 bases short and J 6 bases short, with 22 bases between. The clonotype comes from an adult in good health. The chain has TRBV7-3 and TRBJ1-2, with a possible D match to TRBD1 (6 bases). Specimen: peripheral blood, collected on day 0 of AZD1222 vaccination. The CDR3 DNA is TGTGCCAGCAGCGAGGCCGGGGGCAGGCGGAGTGATGGCTACACCTTC. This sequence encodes CASSEAGGRRSDGYTF.